Each of the 9 T cell receptor beta chains below was sequenced from the same sample in a study of regulatory T cells in long-lasting Graves disease. Arm-PCR of CDR3 regions and iRepertoire HTBI primers were the basis on which TCR beta libraries were built. TCRdb analysed the multiplex PCR reads with MiXCR anew, one entry per CDR3 protein. Among around 420,000 distinct CDR3 sequences listed, 15% were seen once. Described time point: newly diagnosed GD, antithyroid drugs for less than 3 months. After RNA was extracted from PBMCs, the TCR library was made from it. The specimen comprised peripheral blood mononuclear cells (PBMCs), sampled at new diagnosis, from a patient treated with antithyroid drugs. These receptors originate from a female donor with Graves disease.

This clonotype has a handful of counts. A read error may be the cause here, since a much bigger clone is one base away. J is TRBJ1-1 and V is TRBV4-1; 7 bases fit TRBD1. V lost 0 bases to trimming and J lost 11 bases; unmatched junction nucleotides: 9. Germline V gene data show CDR1 as MGHRA and CDR2 as YSYEKL. This CDR3 has 14 residues. The CDR3 loop reads CASSQDQGGITAFF. Here the CDR3 DNA reads TGCGCCAGCAGCCAAGATCAGGGGGGGATCACGGCTTTCTTT.

In its sample, this clonotype was seen a few times. This sequence joins TRBV6-5 and TRBJ2-3; D tentatively reads TRBD1 or TRBD2 (6 bases each). Germline V lookup: CDR1 MNHEY, CDR2 SVGAGI. There are 15 residues in the CDR3. With 1 base removed from V and 1 base from J, the gap between germline ends came to 9 bases. This CDR3 is CASSYFRGRTDTQYF. CDR3 sequence (DNA): TGTGCCAGCAGTTACTTCCGGGGGCGCACAGATACGCAGTATTTT.

This clonotype was picked up many times. This chain joins TRBV11-2 and TRBJ1-3, with TRBD1 matching over 8 bases. Germline lookup yields CDR1 SGHAT and CDR2 FQNNGV. With 5 bases clipped from V and 1 base from J, the junction kept 4 bases outside the gene matches. The CDR3 is 15 residues long. The CDR3 reads CASSPDRGSGNTIYF. In nucleotides, the CDR3 is TGTGCCAGCAGCCCTGACAGGGGATCTGGAAACACCATATATTTT.

The V and J genes are TRBV24-1 and TRBJ2-3; D gene ambiguous. Trimming removed 7 bases from V and 3 bases from J, with 13 bases in between. Per germline, CDR1 KGHDR and CDR2 SFDVKD. The CDR3 is 14 residues long. The CDR3 sequence: CATRAEATTDTQYF. The CDR3 DNA reads TGTGCCACCAGAGCCGAAGCAACAACAGATACGCAGTATTTT.

In this sample, this clonotype turned up many times. The junction departs from the called germline gene at one end, perhaps through a read error. The V call is TRBV5-1, the J call TRBJ2-1; 7 nucleotides match TRBD1. Looked up from germline, CDR1 is SGHRS and CDR2 is YFSETQ. The CDR3 contains 15 residues. The CDR3 region is CASSSRTGSYNEQFF. CDR3 DNA: TGTGCCAGCAGTTCCCGGACAGGCTCCTACAATGAGCAGTTCTTC.

The chain couples TRBV27 to TRBJ2-3; D call uncertain. The V gene lost 1 base and the J gene lost 1 base, with 12 bases spanning the gap. In germline, CDR1 is MNHEY, CDR2 SMNVEV (reference sequence). CDR3 length equals 16 residues. The DNA for the CDR3 is TGTGCCAGCAGTTTATTTCAAGGTCGAGGCACAGATACGCAGTATTTT. It translates to CASSLFQGRGTDTQYF.

Only a few counts were recorded for this clonotype. CDR3 region: CATSDFILYSGNTIYF. CDR3 nucleotide sequence: TGTGCCACCAGTGATTTCATTTTATACTCTGGAAACACCATATATTTT. The genes are TRBV24-1 and TRBJ1-3, with unresolved D. Germline V lookup: CDR1 KGHDR, CDR2 SFDVKD. The CDR3 is made up of 16 amino acids. The V and J ends lost 1 base and 0 bases respectively, with 9 bases between them.

This clonotype was counted at least ten times. This rearrangement joins TRBV7-4 to TRBJ1-5, with 7 bases aligning to TRBD1. Germline CDR1 reads SGHVT; CDR2 reads SQSDAQ. The CDR3 has 16 residues. J gave up 2 bases and V 8 bases, and 12 bases lay outside the gene matches. The CDR3, as DNA: TGTGCCAGCCGACGGACAGGCCCACCTTGCAATCAGCCCCAGCATTTT. It specifies CASRRTGPPCNQPQHF.

Many counts were recorded for this clonotype. The V gene is TRBV20-1, the J gene TRBJ1-1, with D perhaps matching TRBD1 (6 bases). The V and J ends lost 0 bases and 3 bases respectively, with 20 bases between them. The length of the CDR3 is 17 residues. Germline values: CDR1 DFQATT, CDR2 SNEGSKA (reference sequence). CDR3 in amino acids: CSARDSVGGGGDTEAFF. Here the CDR3 DNA reads TGCAGTGCTAGAGATTCCGTTGGAGGGGGTGGGGACACTGAAGCTTTCTTT.